Each of the 8 T cell receptor beta chains below was sequenced from the same sample in a study of spatial heterogeneity in lung cancer. Indicated time point: blood at routine non-recurrence follow-up after resection. Each CDR3 protein is one row after TCRdb ran MiXCR on the 5' RACE reads. The sample records around 41,000 distinct CDR3 sequences, 20% to 25% being singletons. The source material was PBMCs, sampled at follow-up. These receptors all come from a female donor with early-stage non-small cell lung cancer.

This clonotype was seen more than once but under ten times. The rearrangement uses TRBV19 and TRBJ1-2; weak D call: TRBD1 (6 bases). Trimming stripped 7 bases from V and 4 bases from J, with 22 bases between. CDR1 is LNHDA and CDR2 is SQIVND in the germline V gene (reference sequence). The CDR3 is made up of 16 amino acids. The CDR3 loop reads CASTRTVILQAYGYTF. CDR3 coding DNA: TGTGCCAGTACCAGGACAGTGATCTTACAGGCCTATGGCTACACCTTC.

This clonotype was seen only a few times. This chain connects TRBV9 to TRBJ1-2, with D unresolved. The CDR3 extends over 14 amino acids. The germline CDR1 and CDR2 sequences are SGDLS and YYNGEE. V dropped 0 bases and J dropped 2 bases, with 8 bases sitting between them. DNA for the CDR3: TGTGCCAGCAGCGTAGGAGGCGCGAACTATGGCTACACCTTC. Amino acids: CASSVGGANYGYTF. Full variable domain (missing parts from reference TRBV9 and TRBJ1-2): DSGVTQTPKHLITATGQRVTLRCSPRSGDLSVYWYQQSLDQGLQFLIQYYNGEERAKGNILERFSAQQFPDLHSELNLSSLELGDSALYFCASSVGGANYGYTFGSGTRLTVV.

This clonotype has a single count. J is TRBJ1-1 and V is TRBV10-2; 9 bases align to TRBD1. This CDR3 has 15 residues. CDR1 is WSHSY and CDR2 is SAAADI in the germline V gene. J was trimmed by 9 bases and V by 2 bases; bases with no gene match: 10. CDR3 in DNA: TGCGCCAGCAGTGAGATTAGACAGGGGGGGAATAAAGCTTTCTTT. Its protein product is CASSEIRQGGNKAFF.

The chain joins TRBV7-3 to TRBJ2-2; no definite D call. This CDR3 has 14 amino acids. V lost 4 bases and J 2 bases, leaving 8 bases between the germline ends. CDR1 is SGHTA and CDR2 is FQGTGA in the germline V gene. The CDR3 reads CASSSRPNTGELFF. CDR3 DNA sequence: TGTGCCAGCAGCTCAAGGCCAAACACCGGGGAGCTGTTTTTT.

The CDR3 is CASSYSFAGTGQETQYF. In DNA, the CDR3 is TGTGCCAGCAGTTACTCGTTTGCAGGGACGGGGCAAGAGACCCAGTACTTC. V is TRBV6-5 and J is TRBJ2-5, with D possibly being TRBD1 or TRBD2 (5 bases each). V lost 0 bases, J lost 2 bases, and 16 bases lay in between. Germline V gene lookup returns CDR1 MNHEY and CDR2 SVGAGI. The CDR3 totals 17 residues.

The gene calls are TRBV12-3 or TRBV12-4 and TRBJ2-3; D assignment may be TRBD1 or TRBD2 (6 bases each). This CDR3 comprises 16 residues. Trimming cost V 1 base and J 2 bases, with 13 bases left between them. DNA of the CDR3: TGTGCCAGCAGTTTAGGGGGGGCAGGGGACACAGATACGCAGTATTTT. It codes for CASSLGGAGDTDTQYF.

This clonotype came up a few times. This chain uses TRBV28 with TRBJ2-7, with 9 bases lining up with TRBD1. V lost 5 bases and J lost 5; bases outside the gene matches: 7. The germline V gene has CDR1 MDHEN and CDR2 SYDVKM. This CDR3 contains 14 residues. CDR3 nucleotide sequence: TGTGCCAGCAGTCCGGGACAGGGAGGCGACGAGCAGTACTTC. Translated, it gives CASSPGQGGDEQYF.

This clonotype was counted a few times. The chain employs TRBV5-1 and TRBJ1-1; D is possibly TRBD1 (5 bases). CDR1 is SGHRS, CDR2 YFSETQ, per germline. The CDR3 spans 14 residues. V lost 0 bases to trimming and J lost 5 bases, with 11 bases between them. CDR3 sequence (DNA): TGCGCCAGCAGCTTGGTCCAGGGTGAGACTGAAGCTTTCTTT. This sequence encodes CASSLVQGETEAFF.